These T cell receptor beta chains were read from a single sample in a study of cytomegalovirus exposure and HLA in healthy donors. Data came from immunoSEQ multiplex PCR; TCRdb stores just in-frame clones and leaves some out. In the table there are over 200,000 clones, 82% of which are singletons. Specimen: PBMCs. The receptors originated from a woman in her forties in good health and CMV-seropositive. The CDR3 runs from the conserved cysteine through the conserved F or W. Each record gives: D gene, clone size, V gene, J gene, CDR3 DNA, CDR3 protein. A D gene is named only where the DNA matches it firmly. Size values are once, few and many counts, or a class for expanded clones, and some rows have none.

.	once	TRBV30	TRBJ1-1	TGTGCCTGGAGTCGGGAGGACAGTAAAGCTTTCTTT	CAWSREDSKAFF
.	.	TRBV7-3	TRBJ1-1	TGTGCCAGCAGCCGCCCGGGGACTGAAGCTTTCTTT	CASSRPGTEAFF
TRBD1	.	TRBV7-2	TRBJ1-2	TGTGCCAGCAGCTTAGTGGCAGGGGGAGCCTATGGCTACACCTTC	CASSLVAGGAYGYTF
TRBD1	.	TRBV27	TRBJ2-6	TGTGCCAGCAGTCCAAAGGGCCAGGGGGCGCGGGGGGCCAACGTCCTGACTTTC	CASSPKGQGARGANVLTF
TRBD2	once	TRBV19	TRBJ2-2	TGTGCCACCGCGGGGGGGGCGGGCGGCGGGGAGCTGTTTTTT	CATAGGAGGGELFF
.	few	TRBV6-4	TRBJ2-2	TGTGCCAGCAGTGACGTAGCGGAGGGGTCGACCGGGGAGCTGTTTTTT	CASSDVAEGSTGELFF
.	.	TRBV9	TRBJ1-1	TGTGCCAGCAGCGTAGGGTCTAAGGGGGTGGGCACTGAAGCTTTCTTT	CASSVGSKGVGTEAFF
.	.	TRBV27	TRBJ2-7	TGTGCCAGCAGTCCCCGAAAAGTTGAAACTCCCGAGCAGTACTTC	CASSPRKVETPEQYF
TRBD2	.	TRBV9	TRBJ2-2	TGTGCCAGCAGCGAGCCCTCGGGACTAGCGGGTCACGGGGAGCTGTTTTTT	CASSEPSGLAGHGELFF
TRBD1	few	TRBV6-5	TRBJ2-7	TGTGCCAGCAGTTCCCCCGGACAGGGCACCTACGAGCAGTACTTC	CASSSPGQGTYEQYF
TRBD1	.	TRBV7-2	TRBJ1-2	TGTGCCAGCAGCGGACAGGGGAGGAACTATGGCTACACCTTC	CASSGQGRNYGYTF
.	.	TRBV30	TRBJ2-7	TGTGCCTGGAGTGTCGGCCAGGCCTACGAGCAGTACTTC	CAWSVGQAYEQYF
.	few	TRBV5-6	TRBJ2-1	TGTGCCAGCAGCTTGGACAGCGAGCAGTTCTTC	CASSLDSEQFF
.	.	TRBV4-1	TRBJ2-7	TGCGCCAGCAGCCACAGGTACGAGCAGTACTTC	CASSHRYEQYF
TRBD2	.	TRBV7-9	TRBJ2-1	TGTGCCAGCAGCCATACTAGACTAGCGGCTTACAATGAGCAGTTCTTC	CASSHTRLAAYNEQFF
.	few	TRBV6-5	TRBJ1-1	TGTGCCAGCAAACAGAACACTGAAGCTTTCTTT	CASKQNTEAFF
TRBD2	few	TRBV18	TRBJ2-2	TGTGCCAGCTCACCACTTGCGGGAGGAGTGAACGGGGAGCTGTTTTTT	CASSPLAGGVNGELFF
.	.	TRBV19	TRBJ2-2	TGTGCCAGTAGTATTATCGGGGGAAACACCGGGGAGCTGTTTTTT	CASSIIGGNTGELFF
TRBD1	.	TRBV9	TRBJ1-2	TGTGCCAGCAGCGCACTGGGACAGTCCTATGGCTACACCTTC	CASSALGQSYGYTF
.	.	TRBV7-2	TRBJ2-3	TGTGCCAGCAGCTTAGTGGGGCCCCGGGTAGATACGCAGTATTTT	CASSLVGPRVDTQYF
.	.	TRBV6-5	TRBJ2-4	TGTGCCAGCAGTCAGGGACTCCAACAGTACTTC	CASSQGLQQYF
.	.	TRBV7-7	TRBJ2-7	TGTGCCAGCAGCTTACACCCGGGTTACGAGCAGTACTTC	CASSLHPGYEQYF
TRBD2	.	TRBV7-9	TRBJ2-7	TGTGCCAGCAGCGTACAACTAGCGGTGGCCTACGAGCAGTACTTC	CASSVQLAVAYEQYF
TRBD2	.	TRBV6-5	TRBJ2-1	TGTGCCAGTGGATTTGGGACTAGCTACGATGAGCAGTTCTTC	CASGFGTSYDEQFF
.	.	TRBV6-5	TRBJ2-5	TGTGCCAGCAGTTTACAGGGATGGGGAGAGACCCAGTACTTC	CASSLQGWGETQYF
.	.	TRBV7-9	TRBJ2-7	TGTGCCAGCAGCTATAGCTCCTACGAGCAGTACTTC	CASSYSSYEQYF
.	.	TRBV6-1	TRBJ2-3	TGTGCCGTTGAAGGGGGGGGCACAGATACGCAGTATTTT	CAVEGGGTDTQYF
.	.	TRBV21-1	TRBJ2-1	TGTGCCAGCAGCAAGGTCGGGGCGGGAGGGGTAGGTGAGCAGTTCTTC	CASSKVGAGGVGEQFF
.	once	TRBV7-2	TRBJ1-1	TGTGCCAGCAGCTTGGCCCCGAACACTGAAGCTTTCTTT	CASSLAPNTEAFF
TRBD1	.	TRBV10-1	TRBJ1-1	TGCGCCAGCAGTGAGTCTACGGGACAGAAAGCTTTCTTT	CASSESTGQKAFF
TRBD1	.	TRBV5-1	TRBJ1-6	TGCGCCAGCAGCCCCGAGACAGGGTCGGATTCACCCCTCCACTTT	CASSPETGSDSPLHF
TRBD2	.	TRBV15	TRBJ2-2	TGTGCCACCAGCAGAACCGGGACTAGCGGCAACACCGGGGAGCTGTTTTTT	CATSRTGTSGNTGELFF
TRBD1	.	TRBV27	TRBJ1-1	TGTGCCAGCAGTCCACTGACAGGGGGCAAGTACACTGAAGCTTTCTTT	CASSPLTGGKYTEAFF
TRBD2	.	TRBV6-5	TRBJ2-3	TGTGCCAGCAGTTATATTAGCGGGGCAACAGATACGCAGTATTTT	CASSYISGATDTQYF
.	.	TRBV6-4	TRBJ2-1	TGTGCCAGCGCCTCCGAGGGTAGCATCAATGAGCAGTTCTTC	CASASEGSINEQFF
TRBD1	.	TRBV7-9	TRBJ1-6	TGTGCCAGCAGCGAACAGGGGTATAATTCACCCCTCCACTTT	CASSEQGYNSPLHF
TRBD2	.	TRBV9	TRBJ2-5	TGTGCCAGCAGCGTTTCTGGCGGGGGGGCTGGGGAGACCCAGTACTTC	CASSVSGGGAGETQYF
TRBD2	.	TRBV5-6	TRBJ2-1	TGTGCCAGCAGCTTGGGTCTAGCGGGAGTGAGTAATAATGAGCAGTTCTTC	CASSLGLAGVSNNEQFF
TRBD1	.	TRBV7-7	TRBJ2-3	TGTGCCAGCAGCAGTGGACAGGGTGCAGATACGCAGTATTTT	CASSSGQGADTQYF
TRBD1	.	TRBV11-3	TRBJ2-2	TGTGCCAGCAGCTCCCGGGACAGGGGAGAGGAGCTGTTTTTT	CASSSRDRGEELFF
TRBD1	.	TRBV7-3	TRBJ2-5	TGTGCCAGCAGCTCAAGGACAGGGGACGAGACCCAGTACTTC	CASSSRTGDETQYF
TRBD2	.	TRBV4-3	TRBJ2-1	TGCGCCAGCAGCCAAGCCGGGACTAGCGGGAGAAGGGAGCAGTTCTTC	CASSQAGTSGRREQFF
TRBD2	few	TRBV30	TRBJ2-3	TGTGCCTGGAGTGTGGTGGTAGCGGGAACCGAGGGGGCAGATACGCAGTATTTT	CAWSVVVAGTEGADTQYF
TRBD1	.	TRBV18	TRBJ1-2	TGTGCCAGCTCACCAGATCGACAGGGGGTTGCCTTGGGCGGCTACACCTTC	CASSPDRQGVALGGYTF
.	.	TRBV10-3	TRBJ2-2	TGTGCCTATTCAGGGTCTTTCGACACCGGGGAGCTGTTTTTT	CAYSGSFDTGELFF
.	.	TRBV13	TRBJ1-2	TGTGCCAGCAGCTTACGAGGAAACTATGGCTACACCTTC	CASSLRGNYGYTF
TRBD2	.	TRBV5-6	TRBJ2-7	TGTGCCAGCAGCCCCTGGACTAGAAAGCCTTACGAGCAGTACTTC	CASSPWTRKPYEQYF
TRBD1	.	TRBV11-2	TRBJ1-1	TGTGCCAGCAGCTACCGGGACAGGGAAAGGGACACTGAAGCTTTCTTT	CASSYRDRERDTEAFF
.	.	TRBV29-1	TRBJ1-1	TGCAGCGTTCTAGAGGGAGCGGGGCGCGCTGGCACTGAAGCTTTCTTT	CSVLEGAGRAGTEAFF
TRBD1	.	TRBV5-1	TRBJ1-4	TGCGCCAGCAGCTTGGGGGGACAGACTAATGAAAAACTGTTTTTT	CASSLGGQTNEKLFF
.	.	TRBV6-5	TRBJ2-1	TGTGCCAGCAGTTACGAGTCGAGCGGGTACAATGAGCAGTTCTTC	CASSYESSGYNEQFF
TRBD2	.	TRBV12-5	TRBJ2-3	TGTGCTAGTGGTTTAGGACTAGCGACCCTGGGGGATACGCAGTATTTT	CASGLGLATLGDTQYF
.	.	TRBV5-8	TRBJ2-1	TGTGCCAGCAGCCGTAGCGGCTACAAGTACAATGAGCAGTTCTTC	CASSRSGYKYNEQFF
TRBD2	.	TRBV4-1	TRBJ2-5	TGCGCCAGCAGCCAAGAACAGAACGGGCCAGCGGGGAGCCAAGAGACCCAGTACTTC	CASSQEQNGPAGSQETQYF
.	.	TRBV2	TRBJ1-1	TGTGCCAGCACCACGGACACCTTCCGTGAAGCTTTCTTT	CASTTDTFREAFF
TRBD1	.	TRBV10-3	TRBJ1-1	TGTGCCATCAGTGAGGGGCAGGGGGCGAACACTGAAGCTTTCTTT	CAISEGQGANTEAFF
.	.	TRBV5-1	TRBJ2-6	TGCGCCAGCAGCTTAATAACGGGGTCCCTTTCTGGGGCCAACGTCCTGACTTTC	CASSLITGSLSGANVLTF